Following are 17 T cell receptor beta chains from one sample sequenced in a study of CD8+CD57+ T cells in acquired aplastic anemia. The use of genomic DNA as template underpinned the TCR beta VDJ and CDR3 profiling. TCRdb reanalysed the reads using MiXCR and keeps one entry per CDR3 protein. Of approximately 150,000 distinct CDR3 sequences listed, roughly 45% are singletons. Patients selected for sequencing had displayed CD8+CD57+ cell expansion by flow cytometry. Sequences were obtained from sorted CD4+, CD8+, or CD8+CD57+ T cells (not recorded which) from PBMCs. These receptor sequences come from a human donor with aplastic anemia.

This sequence joins TRBV29-1 and TRBJ2-1; 7 bases line up with TRBD2. Germline V CDR1 and CDR2: SQVTM, ANQGSEA. CDR3 length: 14 amino acids. Trimming cost V 8 bases and J 6 bases; bases outside gene matches: 13. CDR3 DNA: TGCAGCCCTATCACGGCGGGAGCCGGCAATGAGCAGTTCTTC. It codes for CSPITAGAGNEQFF.

This clonotype was seen repeatedly, ten times or more. The chain combines TRBV9 with TRBJ2-1; 11 bases agree with TRBD2. The CDR3 sequence is 16 residues long. Germline CDR1 and CDR2: SGDLS and YYNGEE. V trimming: 3 bases; J trimming: 3 bases; junction bases outside the gene matches: 5. This chain's CDR3 is CASSGTGTSGYNEQFF. CDR3 DNA: TGTGCCAGCAGCGGAACCGGGACTAGCGGCTACAATGAGCAGTTCTTC.

To note about this clonotype: This could be a read error, since a much larger clone is one nucleotide away. V and J are TRBV20-1 and TRBJ2-1, with D possibly TRBD2 on 5 matching bases. Germline V CDR1 and CDR2: DFQATT, SNEGSKA (reference sequence). Trimming left V 5 bases short and J 10 bases short, with 18 bases between. CDR3 size: 13 residues. The CDR3 region is CSAVDLLGGEQFF. CDR3 DNA sequence: TGCAGTGCTGTCGACTTGCTAGGAGGAGAGCAGTTCTTC.

Remarks on this clonotype: This clone may be a read error of a much larger clone one base away. CDR3 sequence: CASSQGPYEQYV. The CDR3 DNA reads TGTGCCAGCAGCCAAGGCCCCTACGAGCAGTACGTC. V gene TRBV9 combines with J gene TRBJ2-7; no definite D call. This CDR3 has 12 amino acids. V was cut by 4 bases and J by 2 bases, with 7 bases left in between. Germline CDR1 SGDLS, CDR2 YYNGEE.

The rearrangement uses TRBV10-3 and TRBJ2-7, with a tentative D call TRBD1 (5 bases). The CDR3 spans 13 residues. Trimming removed 4 bases at V and 5 bases at J, with 12 bases between. In germline, CDR1 is ENHRY, CDR2 SYGVKD. CDR3 DNA: TGTGCCATCAGTGTGTCGGACACCAACGAGCAGTACGTC. Translating gives CAISVSDTNEQYV.

Of note for this clonotype: A read error may produce the germline difference seen at one junction end. The V and J genes are TRBV19 and TRBJ1-1; a weak D match, TRBD1 (5 bases). Germline CDR1 reads LNHDA; CDR2 reads SQIVND (reference sequence). CDR3 size: 14 residues. CDR3 protein: CASRIGVNGTEAFF. DNA of the CDR3: TGTGCAAGTAGAATAGGGGTTAACGGCACTGAAGCTTTCTTT.

Only one count was recorded for this clonotype. This may be a read error, as it is one base from a much larger clone. No conserved phenylalanine or tryptophan ends this CDR3, so it is likely a read error. CDR3 amino acids: CASREGGSEKLFL. The DNA of the CDR3 is TGTGCCAGCAGAGAGGGGGGGTCTGAAAAACTGTTTCTT. The chain carries TRBV6-1 and TRBJ1-4, with D possibly being TRBD1 (6 bases). There are 13 residues in the CDR3. Deletions cut 6 bases from V and 7 bases from J, with 12 bases between. Germline V gives CDR1 MNHNS, CDR2 SASEGT.

The chain employs TRBV20-1 and TRBJ1-2; 7 nucleotides align to TRBD1. Germline V gene data show CDR1 as DFQATT and CDR2 as SNEGSKA (reference sequence). The CDR3 has 12 residues. Trimming removed 3 bases from V and 5 bases from J; junction bases left unmatched: 3. For the CDR3, the DNA is TGCAGTGCTAGGAAGACAGGGTATGGCTACACCTTC. It translates to CSARKTGYGYTF.

The V gene is TRBV19, the J gene TRBJ1-2; 12 bases are a match to TRBD1. Germline V lookup: CDR1 LNHDA, CDR2 SQIVND (reference sequence). V was pared by 5 bases and J by 2 bases, with 6 bases of the junction left unmatched. This CDR3 has 16 amino acids. DNA of the CDR3: TGTGCCAGTAGTCACCGGGACAGGGGGCCAAACTATGGCTACACCTTC. Its protein is CASSHRDRGPNYGYTF.

This clonotype has just a few counts. The rearrangement joins TRBV29-1 to TRBJ1-2; D may be TRBD1 (5 bases). The CDR3 contains 13 residues. Trimming removed 3 bases from V and 4 bases from J, with 12 bases in between. Germline-derived CDR1 and CDR2 are SQVTM and ANQGSEA. For the CDR3, the DNA is TGCAGCGTTGAGGAGGGGCCCTTCTATGGCTACACCTTC. It is translated as CSVEEGPFYGYTF.

The chain uses TRBV14 and TRBJ1-1; D gene ambiguous. With 0 bases removed from V and 8 bases from J, the gap between germline ends came to 10 bases. The CDR3 spans 13 residues. Germline values: CDR1 SGHDN, CDR2 FVKESK. The CDR3 DNA reads TGTGCCAGCAGCCAAGAACGGCGAACAGAAGCTTTCTTT. This sequence encodes CASSQERRTEAFF.

This sequence joins TRBV2 and TRBJ1-1; D is unresolved. This CDR3 is built from 14 residues. Germline V gene sequence: CDR1 SNHLY, CDR2 FYNNEI. V lost 4 bases and J 2 bases, leaving 11 bases between the germline ends. CDR3 bases: TGTGCCAGCAGTGGCTGGACGGCAAACACTGAAGCTTTCTTT. Its protein is CASSGWTANTEAFF.

This clonotype was observed at least ten times. The V and J genes are TRBV7-2 and TRBJ1-2, with D possibly TRBD1 on 5 matching bases. The CDR3 contains 13 residues. Per the germline V gene, CDR1 is SGHTA and CDR2 is FQGNSA. V was shortened by 5 bases and J by 8 bases, with 15 bases between the two germline ends. CDR3 bases: TGTGCCAGCAGCCCCGACAGCCTTCTCGGCTACACCTTC. Its translation: CASSPDSLLGYTF.

The chain combines TRBV7-3 with TRBJ1-1; weak D call: TRBD1 (5 bases). Trimming removed 3 bases at V and 1 base at J, with 9 bases between. CDR1 is SGHTA and CDR2 is FQGTGA in the germline V gene. The CDR3 has 14 amino acids. CDR3 DNA sequence: TGTGCCAGCAGCTTCATTCAGGGGAACACTGAAGCTTTCTTT. Amino acids: CASSFIQGNTEAFF.

There are many counts of this clonotype. V gene TRBV3-1 combines with J gene TRBJ1-5, with TRBD1 as a possible D gene (5 bases). This CDR3 has 15 amino acids. V shed 0 bases and J shed 9 bases, with 15 bases lying between them. CDR1 and CDR2 (germline): LGHDT, YNNKEL (reference sequence). Written as DNA, the CDR3 is TGTGCCAGCAGCCAAGACGGATGGGACTTTGGGCCCCAGCATTTT. Amino acids: CASSQDGWDFGPQHF.

Details on this clonotype: Its ends do not fully match the called genes, so a read error is possible. This chain links TRBV10-3 with TRBJ1-1; D not resolved. This CDR3 is 12 amino acids long. CDR1 is ENHRY and CDR2 is SYGVKD in the germline V gene. The CDR3 DNA reads TGTGCGCACGCTGGGGTAAACACTGAAACTTTTTTT. Its protein is CAHAGVNTETFF.

Ten or more counts support this clonotype. The V call is TRBV7-2, the J call TRBJ1-6; D gene uncertain. V gave up 2 bases and J gave up 7 bases, with 9 bases separating them. This CDR3 is 14 amino acids long. Germline CDR1 is SGHTA and CDR2 is FQGNSA. The CDR3 reads CASSLYRQNSPLHF. CDR3 DNA sequence: TGTGCCAGCAGCTTATATAGGCAGAATTCACCCCTCCACTTT.